The 15 T cell receptor beta chains below come from one sample, sequenced in a study of T-cell memory formation after mild COVID-19. One entry per CDR3 protein results from TCRdb running MiXCR on the 5' RACE reads. The sample lists about 290,000 distinct CDR3 sequences; 15% to 20% were seen once. Sequenced input: PBMCs or a T cell subset sorted from them (not recorded which). These receptors came from a man between 18 and 35 years old who had mild COVID-19 (a few samples of this study predate the infection). Cell type and time point are not known.

This clonotype was seen many times. The rearrangement uses TRBV5-6 and TRBJ1-2; unclear D gene. V dropped 4 bases and J dropped 7 bases, with 17 bases sitting between them. The CDR3 has 14 amino acids. The V gene's germline CDR1 is SGHDT and CDR2 YYEEEE. The CDR3 DNA sequence: TGTGCCAGCAGCCTTCCGCCGGGGAAGAGTGGCTACACCTTC. It codes for CASSLPPGKSGYTF.

The gene calls are TRBV9 and TRBJ2-3, with 8 bases aligning to TRBD2. Germline-derived CDR1 and CDR2 are SGDLS and YYNGEE. The CDR3 loop spans 15 amino acids. The ends lost 3 bases at V and 4 bases at J; junction bases unmatched: 7. CDR3 region: CASSARGGLSDTQYF. In nucleotides, the CDR3 is TGTGCCAGCAGCGCCCGGGGGGGCCTTTCAGATACGCAGTATTTT.

V is TRBV6-2 or TRBV6-3 and J is TRBJ2-3; D unclear. The CDR3 runs 15 residues. V shed 0 bases and J shed 3 bases, with 10 bases lying between them. Looked up from germline, CDR1 is MNHEY and CDR2 is SVGEGT. The CDR3 DNA is TGTGCCAGCAGTTACTCGCCGCAAAGGACAGATACGCAGTATTTT. Translation: CASSYSPQRTDTQYF.

This clonotype appeared a few times. The chain recombines TRBV5-1 with TRBJ2-5, with unresolved D. CDR3 size: 14 residues. Germline CDR1 and CDR2: SGHRS and YFSETQ. Between the trimmed V and J ends, which lost 0 bases and 4 bases, there was a span of 10 bases. The CDR3 sequence is CASSLESRGETQYF. CDR3 nucleotide sequence: TGCGCCAGCAGCTTGGAGAGTAGAGGAGAGACCCAGTACTTC. The whole variable domain, remainder taken from reference TRBV5-1 and TRBJ2-5, is KAGVTQTPRYLIKTRGQQVTLSCSPISGHRSVSWYQQTPGQGLQFLFEYFSETQRNKGNFPGRFSGRQFSNSRSEMNVSTLELGDSALYLCASSLESRGETQYFGPGTRLLVL.

This chain connects TRBV6-5 to TRBJ1-1; D gene unclear. V was clipped by 0 bases and J by 0 bases, with 5 bases between them. CDR1 and CDR2 from the germline V gene are MNHEY and SVGAGI. The CDR3 is 14 amino acids. The CDR3 spells CASSYSGVNTEAFF. CDR3 DNA: TGTGCCAGCAGTTACTCCGGCGTGAACACTGAAGCTTTCTTT.

This clonotype turned up a few times. This rearrangement joins TRBV4-3 to TRBJ2-6, with 7 bases fitting TRBD2. V lost 0 bases, J lost 2 bases, and 1 base stayed unmatched. This CDR3 has 16 amino acids. Per the germline V gene, CDR1 is LGHNA and CDR2 is YSLEER. CDR3 bases: TGCGCCAGCAGCCAAGATGGGGGGGCTGGGGCCAACGTCCTGACTTTC. Translated, it gives CASSQDGGAGANVLTF.

V usage is TRBV20-1 and J usage is TRBJ2-5; D is tentatively TRBD1 or TRBD2 (5 bases each). The CDR3 has 12 residues. V was trimmed by 5 bases and J by 4 bases, leaving 11 bases between them. CDR1 is DFQATT, CDR2 SNEGSKA, per germline (reference sequence). In nucleotides, the CDR3 is TGCAGTGCTCTGACAGAGGGAGAGACCCAGTACTTC. It translates to CSALTEGETQYF.

This clonotype was picked up a small number of times. V is TRBV2 and J is TRBJ2-2; 9 bases line up with TRBD2. This CDR3 has 17 residues. The ends lost 4 bases at V and 3 bases at J; junction bases unmatched: 9. Looked up from germline, CDR1 is SNHLY and CDR2 is FYNNEI. CDR3 bases: TGTGCCAGCAGTGCCGCGGGGGGGCGGAAGTACACCGGGGAGCTGTTTTTT. Its translation: CASSAAGGRKYTGELFF.

This chain joins TRBV19 and TRBJ2-3, with D tentatively TRBD2 (5 bases). Per the germline V gene, CDR1 is LNHDA and CDR2 is SQIVND (reference sequence). The CDR3 runs 15 residues. V was trimmed by 2 bases and J by 6 bases, leaving 15 bases between them. The CDR3 sequence: CASSIRERSPDTQYF. The DNA of the CDR3 is TGTGCCAGTAGTATAAGAGAGCGGTCGCCCGATACGCAGTATTTT.

The genes are TRBV7-2 and TRBJ1-6; D is undetermined. Germline values: CDR1 SGHTA, CDR2 FQGNSA. The CDR3 is made up of 14 amino acids. V was clipped by 0 bases and J by 9 bases, with 9 bases between them. The CDR3 sequence: CASSLAGTGSPLHF. Written as DNA, the CDR3 is TGTGCCAGCAGCTTAGCAGGAACTGGTTCACCCCTCCACTTT.

This clonotype was counted only a few times. The chain employs TRBV7-9 and TRBJ2-7, with D tentatively TRBD2 (6 bases). Germline V gene lookup returns CDR1 SEHNR and CDR2 FQNEAQ (reference sequence). This CDR3 is built from 15 residues. Trimming took off 5 bases at V and 3 bases at J, with 17 bases between the two ends. Here the CDR3 DNA reads TGTGCCAGCAGCCCCTGGATAGCGGCCAGCTACGAGCAGTACTTC. This gives the protein CASSPWIAASYEQYF. Full variable domain (rest looked up from reference TRBV7-9 and TRBJ2-7): DTGVSQNPRHKITKRGQNVTFRCDPISEHNRLYWYRQTLGQGPEFLTYFQNEAQLEKSRLLSDRFSAERPKGSFSTLEIQRTEQGDSAMYLCASSPWIAASYEQYFGPGTRLTVT.

This sequence joins TRBV20-1 and TRBJ2-2; D is uncertain. The V end lost 3 bases, the J end lost 4 bases, and 12 bases lay between the germline ends. CDR3 length equals 14 residues. Germline assignment: CDR1 DFQATT and CDR2 SNEGSKA (reference sequence). CDR3 sequence (DNA): TGCAGTGCTAGTAGTGGGCTACGCACCGGGGAGCTGTTTTTT. Translated: CSASSGLRTGELFF.

There are a few counts of this clonotype. The rearrangement links TRBV7-6 to TRBJ1-2; possibly TRBD1 for D (5 bases). V was shortened by 1 base and J by 6 bases, with 15 bases between the two germline ends. This CDR3 has 15 amino acids. Germline CDR1 reads SGHVS; CDR2 reads FNYEAQ. This CDR3 is CASSLEAGTVDGYTF. The CDR3 bases are TGTGCCAGCAGCTTAGAGGCGGGGACGGTTGATGGCTACACCTTC. Supplemented by reference TRBV7-6 and TRBJ1-2, the full variable domain reads GAGVSQSPRYKVTKRGQDVALRCDPISGHVSLYWYRQALGQGPEFLTYFNYEAQQDKSGLPNDRFSAERPEGSISTLTIQRTEQRDSAMYRCASSLEAGTVDGYTFGSGTRLTVV.

This clonotype was detected only a few times. The chain employs TRBV7-2 and TRBJ2-5; D ambiguous. This CDR3 is built from 14 residues. From germline, CDR1 is SGHTA and CDR2 FQGNSA. V dropped 5 bases and J dropped 5 bases, with 15 bases sitting between them. In DNA form, the CDR3 reads TGTGCCAGCAGCCCACAGAGTGGCCAGGAGACCCAGTACTTC. Protein: CASSPQSGQETQYF.

This clonotype was counted only a few times. The chain employs TRBV4-2 and TRBJ2-1, with D perhaps TRBD1 or TRBD2 (5 bases each). Germline CDR1 and CDR2: LGHNA and YNFKEQ. CDR3 length: 17 amino acids. V was shortened by 0 bases and J by 9 bases, with 21 bases between the two germline ends. This CDR3 is CASSQDLWGTLGVEQFF. In DNA, the CDR3 is TGTGCCAGCAGCCAAGATCTTTGGGGGACCCTAGGGGTTGAGCAGTTCTTC.